A single sample gave rise to the 6 T cell receptor beta chains below, sequenced in a study of beta chain features in type 1 diabetes. Findings of the study overall: Moderate but significant shortening of TCRB CDR3s was recorded in all four CD4+ subsets from Type 1 diabetes patients.

Expressed TCRB transcripts were sequenced because the isolated RNA had all been reverse transcribed beforehand. This table comes from immunoSEQ multiplex PCR, and its TCRdb copy is limited to in-frame clones, with some not included. The table includes approximately 150,000 clones, roughly 63% detected once. These TCRs are of unknown antigen specificity. Sequenced material: naive CD4+ T cells from blood. The source of these receptors is a man aged 25-40 years with type 1 diabetes.

This chain uses TRBV5-1 with TRBJ2-5, with 14 bases lining up with TRBD2. The CDR3 is made up of 15 amino acids. CDR1 is SGHRS and CDR2 is YFSETQ in the germline V gene. Trimming removed 4 bases from V and 3 bases from J; junction bases left unmatched: 2. The CDR3 protein is CASSPGLAGEETQYF. CDR3 bases: TGCGCCAGCAGCCCGGGACTAGCGGGGGAAGAGACCCAGTACTTC. The full variable domain, in which reference TRBV5-1 and TRBJ2-5 provide the parts outside the CDR3, is KAGVTQTPRYLIKTRGQQVTLSCSPISGHRSVSWYQQTPGQGLQFLFEYFSETQRNKGNFPGRFSGRQFSNSRSEMNVSTLELGDSALYLCASSPGLAGEETQYFGPGTRLLVL.

The chain recombines TRBV7-9 with TRBJ2-3, with a tentative D call TRBD1 (6 bases). Per the germline V gene, CDR1 is SEHNR and CDR2 is FQNEAQ (reference sequence). V lost 0 bases and J lost 2, with 12 bases in between. The CDR3 runs to 16 residues. CDR3 DNA: TGTGCCAGCAGCTTAGCACTTTTGGGGGCCACAGATACGCAGTATTTT. Its protein is CASSLALLGATDTQYF.

The chain recombines TRBV18 with TRBJ2-1, with a possible D match to TRBD1 (6 bases). This CDR3 is built from 17 residues. V was pared by 2 bases and J by 1 base, with 15 bases between. CDR1 and CDR2 from the germline V gene are KGHSH and LQKENI. CDR3 nucleotides: TGTGCCAGCTCACCATTGACAGGCTCAAGGTCCTACAATGAGCAGTTCTTC. This sequence encodes CASSPLTGSRSYNEQFF.

This clone was seen only a few times. V is TRBV4-3 and J is TRBJ1-2; no reliable D call. This CDR3 is built from 13 residues. From germline, CDR1 is LGHNA and CDR2 YSLEER. Trimming took 1 base from V and 13 from J, leaving 16 bases between them. CDR3 in amino acids: CASSQGNRRYGTF. CDR3 sequence (DNA): TGCGCCAGCAGCCAAGGAAACCGGCGTTATGGCACCTTC.

This rearrangement joins TRBV5-1 to TRBJ2-5, with unresolved D. Trimming removed 5 bases at V and 2 bases at J, with 10 bases between. This CDR3 is 13 amino acids long. Germline lookup yields CDR1 SGHRS and CDR2 YFSETQ. The CDR3 is CASRGQEQETQYF. The CDR3 bases are TGCGCCAGCAGAGGTCAGGAGCAAGAGACCCAGTACTTC.

The rearrangement uses TRBV7-9 and TRBJ2-1; D not certain. The CDR3 sequence is 16 residues long. The V end was cut by 8 bases, the J end by 5 bases, with 22 bases between. Germline CDR1 is SEHNR and CDR2 is FQNEAQ (reference sequence). The DNA of the CDR3 is TGTGCCAGCGCATCCTTGGTGTTTGCCAGTCACAATGAGCAGTTCTTC. Translating gives CASASLVFASHNEQFF.